One and the same sample provided the 19 T cell receptor beta chains below, sequenced in a study of blood T cells in healthy people across ages. Combining a sample-barcoded 5' primer with a J-beta primer mix, a second PCR ran for roughly 7 to 12 cycles. MiXCR, run by TCRdb on the 5' RACE reads, gives a single entry per CDR3 protein. The sample comprises hundreds of thousands of distinct CDR3 sequences, roughly 30% of which are singletons, and 15% to 18% rests with the top ten. Sequencing was carried out using blood. The receptors shown here come from a woman at least 80 years old in good health.

This clonotype showed up many times. This chain links TRBV6-5 with TRBJ2-5, with TRBD1 matching over 10 bases. In germline, CDR1 is MNHEY, CDR2 SVGAGI. The CDR3 extends over 15 amino acids. V dropped 5 bases and J dropped 5; count of bases not matched to a gene: 8. The CDR3 reads CASSTPGTGDETQYF. Written as DNA, the CDR3 is TGTGCCAGCAGTACACCGGGGACAGGGGATGAGACCCAGTACTTC.

This clonotype was seen many times. V is TRBV7-2 and J is TRBJ2-3; TRBD2 might be the D (7 bases). The CDR3 has 16 residues. Trimming cost V 1 base and J 2 bases, with 13 bases left between them. Germline CDR1 SGHTA, CDR2 FQGNSA. The CDR3 sequence: CASSLVGGAYTDTQYF. The CDR3 bases are TGTGCCAGCAGCTTAGTTGGGGGGGCTTACACAGATACGCAGTATTTT.

At least ten counts were recorded for this clonotype. The chain carries TRBV5-1 and TRBJ2-2; D not resolved. Trimming removed 2 bases at V and 6 bases at J, with 11 bases between. CDR3 length equals 14 residues. CDR1 SGHRS and CDR2 YFSETQ come from the germline V gene. CDR3 nucleotides: TGCGCCAGCAGCTTCGATCTAGGATCCGGGGAGCTGTTTTTT. Its translation: CASSFDLGSGELFF.

This clonotype has only a few counts. Its ends do not fully match the called genes, so a read error is possible. V gene TRBV6-1 combines with J gene TRBJ2-1, with 9 bases lining up with TRBD2. Germline V gene data show CDR1 as MNHNS and CDR2 as SASEGT. This CDR3 region has 17 residues. CDR3 protein: CACSEVAGGGARNEQFF. CDR3 sequence (DNA): TGTGCCTGCAGTGAGGTGGCAGGCGGGGGGGCCAGGAATGAGCAGTTCTTC.

This chain joins TRBV7-2 and TRBJ1-2, with 7 nucleotides matching TRBD1. Germline loops: CDR1 SGHTA, CDR2 FQGNSA. With V trimmed by 6 bases and J by 8 bases, 9 bases remained unmatched. The CDR3 sequence is 13 residues long. The CDR3 DNA sequence: TGTGCCAGCAGACAGGGGCGTATCTTCGGCTACACCTTC. Translation gives CASRQGRIFGYTF.

This clonotype occurred once. This chain links TRBV5-3 with TRBJ2-1, with 14 nucleotides matching TRBD2. TRBV5-3 is filed as an ORF, its function uncertain. J was trimmed by 8 bases and V by 8 bases; bases with no gene match: 12. This CDR3 contains 16 residues. The CDR3 nucleotides are TGTGCCAGCAGCCCCTGGACTAGCGGGGGGTCCCATGAGCAGTTCTTC. It codes for CASSPWTSGGSHEQFF.

The rearrangement links TRBV10-3 to TRBJ1-4; D gene unclear. Trimming stripped 2 bases from V and 6 bases from J, with 4 bases between. Looked up from germline, CDR1 is ENHRY and CDR2 is SYGVKD. The CDR3 is made up of 12 amino acids. For the CDR3, the DNA is TGTGCCATCAGTGAGCGTTATGAAAAACTGTTTTTT. Amino acid sequence: CAISERYEKLFF.

This rearrangement joins TRBV30 to TRBJ2-1; 9 bases are shared with TRBD1. V lost 5 bases and J lost 8; bases outside the gene matches: 19. This CDR3 region has 17 residues. Germline V gives CDR1 GTSNPN, CDR2 SVGIG (reference sequence). The CDR3 DNA reads as TGTGCCTGGTGGGGACAGGGAAAATCCTCCCAGAGGGATGAGCAGTTCTTC. Translating it yields CAWWGQGKSSQRDEQFF.

This clonotype has at least ten counts. This chain uses TRBV4-2 with TRBJ2-7; 7 positions agree with TRBD1. Germline V gives CDR1 LGHNA, CDR2 YNFKEQ. This CDR3 spans 14 amino acids. V shed 1 base, J shed 0 bases, and the junction held 0 bases outside the gene matches. The CDR3 DNA follows: TGTGCCAGCAGCCAAGCAGGGGGCTCCTACGAGCAGTACTTC. As protein: CASSQAGGSYEQYF.

The sample holds many counts of this clonotype. The genes are TRBV15 and TRBJ2-5, with 7 bases identical to TRBD2. Germline V gene lookup returns CDR1 LNHNV and CDR2 YYDKDF (reference sequence). Germline trimming cut 4 bases from V and 3 bases from J; bases unmatched to any gene: 2. The CDR3 is made up of 13 amino acids. The CDR3 DNA reads as TGTGCCACCAGCACGGGACTAAAAGAGACCCAGTACTTC. It encodes CATSTGLKETQYF.

This clonotype was found a few times. J is TRBJ1-5 and V is TRBV5-1; D perhaps matches TRBD1 (6 bases). The CDR3 is 14 amino acids. The V and J ends lost 0 bases and 8 bases respectively, with 12 bases between them. CDR1 SGHRS and CDR2 YFSETQ come from the germline V gene. The CDR3 here is CASSLEGPGEPQHF. DNA for the CDR3: TGCGCCAGCAGCTTGGAGGGACCAGGGGAGCCCCAGCATTTT.

V and J are TRBV6-2 or TRBV6-3 and TRBJ2-1, with 9 bases matching TRBD1. V shed 2 bases and J 4 bases; nucleotides not matched to a gene: 6. CDR3 size: 16 residues. Per germline, CDR1 MNHEY and CDR2 SVGEGT. For the CDR3, the DNA is TGTGCCAGCAGTTACCCCCGGGACAGGGTATACAATGAGCAGTTCTTC. This translates into CASSYPRDRVYNEQFF.

The V and J genes are TRBV10-3 and TRBJ1-1, with 12 nucleotides matching TRBD1. The trim removed 9 bases at V and 8 bases at J, leaving 10 bases unmatched. There are 14 residues in the CDR3. Germline V gene sequence: CDR1 ENHRY, CDR2 SYGVKD. DNA for the CDR3: TGTGCCATTCAAAGAGGCGGGACAGGGGGCGAAGCTTTCTTT. Translated, it gives CAIQRGGTGGEAFF.

The chain uses TRBV7-9 and TRBJ1-1; 11 bases align to TRBD1. Germline-derived CDR1 and CDR2 are SEHNR and FQNEAQ (reference sequence). The CDR3 loop spans 15 amino acids. The V segment lost 7 bases and the J segment 4 bases; nucleotides outside the gene matches: 8. As DNA, the CDR3 is TGTGCCAGCAACTCAAAGGGACAGGGGGGCACTGAAGCTTTCTTT. Amino acids: CASNSKGQGGTEAFF.

In its sample, this clonotype was seen many times. This chain joins TRBV7-2 and TRBJ1-2; D remains unclear. Trimming took off 1 base at V and 4 bases at J, with 7 bases between the two ends. The germline CDR1 and CDR2 sequences are SGHTA and FQGNSA. The CDR3 has 13 amino acids. The CDR3 spells CASSLVPGYGYTF. The DNA for the CDR3 is TGTGCCAGCAGCTTAGTACCAGGCTATGGCTACACCTTC.

This clonotype was counted only a few times. This chain connects TRBV7-9 to TRBJ2-1; the match to TRBD1 covers 7 bases. TRBJ2-7 matches the DNA end more closely, so the J call is doubtful. This CDR3 contains 17 residues. Looked up from germline, CDR1 is SEHNR and CDR2 is FQNEAQ (reference sequence). Here the CDR3 reads CASSLGTALSSYNEQYF. The DNA of the CDR3 is TGTGCCAGCAGCCTCGGGACAGCCCTGAGCTCCTACAATGAGCAGTACTTC.

The gene calls are TRBV12-3 or TRBV12-4 and TRBJ1-2; D remains unclear. The CDR3 extends over 14 amino acids. Trimming took off 7 bases at V and 7 bases at J, with 19 bases between the two ends. The CDR3 sequence is CASTAGLGDGGYTF. The CDR3 DNA reads as TGTGCCAGCACCGCGGGGTTAGGAGACGGTGGCTACACCTTC.

This clonotype was recorded many times. The V gene is TRBV12-3 or TRBV12-4, the J gene TRBJ2-7; D is undetermined. V was shortened by 6 bases and J by 0 bases, with 9 bases between the two germline ends. This CDR3 region has 13 residues. The CDR3 protein is CASSHRGSYEQYF. CDR3 sequence (DNA): TGTGCCAGCAGCCACCGAGGCTCCTACGAGCAGTACTTC.

This clonotype was recorded a few times. This rearrangement joins TRBV5-1 to TRBJ2-7, with 9 bases fitting TRBD1. V was clipped by 5 bases and J by 7 bases; unmatched bases: 16. CDR3 length: 16 amino acids. CDR1 and CDR2 (germline): SGHRS, YFSETQ. The CDR3 DNA reads TGCGCCAGCAGTTACGTCGGAGGGACAGGGTCCAATGAGCAGTACTTC. Its protein product is CASSYVGGTGSNEQYF.